The entry that follows covers one T cell receptor beta chain sequence. The target antigen is unknown. Each CDR3 protein is one row after TCRdb ran MiXCR on the 5' RACE reads. The table has 500,000 to 650,000 distinct CDR3 sequences, 9% to 15% seen once. The data originate from a study of T cells after yellow fever vaccination. Study-wide results and caveats: Bulk-population clonotypes that are abundant could appear as contaminants in FACS-sorted repertoires.

This receptor was identified in a man aged 25 to 40 who received the YFV17D yellow fever vaccine. The specimen was PBMCs, collected on the day of the yellow fever booster vaccination.

CDR3 sequence reads: CASSLVRKAGRDEQFF. For the CDR3, the DNA is TGTGCCAGCAGCTTAGTTCGCAAAGCGGGGAGGGATGAGCAGTTCTTC. This rearrangement joins TRBV7-9 to TRBJ2-1; 7 bases are a match to TRBD2. Germline V gene lookup returns CDR1 SEHNR and CDR2 FQNEAQ (reference sequence). Trimming took 1 base from V and 8 from J; bases not matched to a gene: 11. This CDR3 is built from 16 residues.